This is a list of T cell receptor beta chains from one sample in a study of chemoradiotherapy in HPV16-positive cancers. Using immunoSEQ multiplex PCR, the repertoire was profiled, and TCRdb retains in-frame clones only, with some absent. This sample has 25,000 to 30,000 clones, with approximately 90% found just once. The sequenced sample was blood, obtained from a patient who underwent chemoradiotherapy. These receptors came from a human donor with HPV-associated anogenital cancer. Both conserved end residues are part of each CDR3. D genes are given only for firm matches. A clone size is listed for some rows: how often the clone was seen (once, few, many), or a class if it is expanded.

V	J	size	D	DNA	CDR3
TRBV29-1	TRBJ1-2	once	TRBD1	TGCAGCGCTGAGACAGGGGTCGGGTATGGCTACACCTTC	CSAETGVGYGYTF
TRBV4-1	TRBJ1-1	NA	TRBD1	TGCGCCAGCAGCCACCGGACAGGGGTCACTGAAGCTTTCTTT	CASSHRTGVTEAFF
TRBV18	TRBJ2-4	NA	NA	TGTGCCAGCTCAGGAAGTTGGGGAGGCAGTGAAGACATTCAGTACTTC	CASSGSWGGSEDIQYF
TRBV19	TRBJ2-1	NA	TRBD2	TGTGCCAGTAGTCCGATGGGACTAGCGGAAGTCAATGAGCAGTTCTTC	CASSPMGLAEVNEQFF
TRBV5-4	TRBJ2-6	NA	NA	TGTGCCAGCAGCTTGACATGGGCTGGGGCCAACGTCCTGACTTTC	CASSLTWAGANVLTF
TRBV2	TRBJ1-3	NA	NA	TGTGCCAGCAGTGAGGGGATAAGCTCTGGAAACACCATATATTTT	CASSEGISSGNTIYF
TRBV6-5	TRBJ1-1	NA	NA	TGTGCCAGCAGTTACGGCTCAGGGTTGGTGAACACTGAAGCTTTCTTT	CASSYGSGLVNTEAFF
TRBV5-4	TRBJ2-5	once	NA	TGTGCCAGCAGCTTGGGGGAGGGGGGACAAGAGACCCAGTACTTC	CASSLGEGGQETQYF
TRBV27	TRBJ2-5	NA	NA	TGTGCCAGCAGTTTATCGAGGGAGACCCAGTACTTC	CASSLSRETQYF
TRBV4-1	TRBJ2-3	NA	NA	TGCGCCAGCAGCCAAGATCCTTGGCAGGGTGCTAGCACAGATACGCAGTATTTT	CASSQDPWQGASTDTQYF
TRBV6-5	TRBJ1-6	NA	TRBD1	TGTGCCAGCAGCCCGACAGGGCGCAATTCACCCCTCCACTTT	CASSPTGRNSPLHF
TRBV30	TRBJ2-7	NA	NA	TGTGCCTGGAGTGCCCTATACGAGCAGTACTTC	CAWSALYEQYF
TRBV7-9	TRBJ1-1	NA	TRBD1	TGTGCCAGCAGCCTGGACAGGGGCGATTGGAACACTGAAGCTTTCTTT	CASSLDRGDWNTEAFF
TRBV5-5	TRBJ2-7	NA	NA	TGTGCCAGCAGCTCTAGACTAGGCGTGTTAGACGAGCAGTACTTC	CASSSRLGVLDEQYF
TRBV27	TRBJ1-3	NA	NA	TGTGCCAGCAGGCCCGCGTCAGGCACCACTGGAAACACCATATATTTT	CASRPASGTTGNTIYF
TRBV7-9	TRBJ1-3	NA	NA	TGTGCCAGCAGCTTAGCGACGGATGGAAACACCATATATTTT	CASSLATDGNTIYF
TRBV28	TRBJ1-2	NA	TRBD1	TGTGCCAGCAGTCAGATAGACAGGGGGGACTATGGCTACACCTTC	CASSQIDRGDYGYTF
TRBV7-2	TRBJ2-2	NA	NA	TGTGCCAGCAGCTTACGGCCGAGAGGGGCGGGGACCGGGGAGCTGTTTTTT	CASSLRPRGAGTGELFF
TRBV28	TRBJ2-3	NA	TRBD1	TGTGCCAGCAGTATCGGGACCGGGACAGGGTTTGGGGATACGCAGTATTTT	CASSIGTGTGFGDTQYF
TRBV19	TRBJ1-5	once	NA	TGTGCCAGTAGTTTAGGGAGAATGGGTCAGCCCCAGCATTTT	CASSLGRMGQPQHF
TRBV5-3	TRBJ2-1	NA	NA	TGTGCCAGAAGGGGACTGCAGTTCTTC	CARRGLQFF
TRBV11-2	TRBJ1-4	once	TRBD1	TGTGCCAGCAGCTTATCTGGGACAGGGCTCGAAAAACTGTTTTTT	CASSLSGTGLEKLFF
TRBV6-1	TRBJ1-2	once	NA	TGTGCCAGCAGTGAACGTCGGGACACGGACTATGGCTACACCTTC	CASSERRDTDYGYTF
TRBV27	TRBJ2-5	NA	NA	TGTGCCAGCAGTTACACTCTCTGGGAGACCCAGTACTTC	CASSYTLWETQYF
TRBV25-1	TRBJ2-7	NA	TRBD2	TGTGCCAGCAGTGTAAATATCCCTAGCGGGAGCTACGAGCAGTACTTC	CASSVNIPSGSYEQYF
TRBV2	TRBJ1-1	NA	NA	TGTGCCAGCAGTGTCCAGGGGCCGAACACTGAAGCTTTCTTT	CASSVQGPNTEAFF
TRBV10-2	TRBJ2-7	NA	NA	TGCGCCAGCAGTGATAAGGTCTACGAGCAGTACTTC	CASSDKVYEQYF
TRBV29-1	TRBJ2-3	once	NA	TGCAGCGTTGAAGATCTGAGGGGTGAATTCACAGATACGCAGTATTTT	CSVEDLRGEFTDTQYF
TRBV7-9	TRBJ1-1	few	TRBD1	TGTGCCAGCAGCCGTCTGGGACAGGGGCCGAACACTGAAGCTTTCTTT	CASSRLGQGPNTEAFF
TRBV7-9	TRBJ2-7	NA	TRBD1	TGTGCCAGCAGCTACACCGGGACAGGCCCCTACGAGCAGTACTTC	CASSYTGTGPYEQYF
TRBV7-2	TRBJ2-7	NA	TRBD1	TGTGCCAGCAGCTTAGGCGGACAGGGGCCCTACGAGCAGTACTTC	CASSLGGQGPYEQYF
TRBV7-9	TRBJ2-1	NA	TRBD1	TGTGCCAGCAGTCCCGGACAGGTTCCCAATGAGCAGTTCTTC	CASSPGQVPNEQFF
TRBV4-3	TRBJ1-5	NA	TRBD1	TGCGCCAGCAGCCAACAAACCGGGACAGCGGACCGTCAGCCCCAGCATTTT	CASSQQTGTADRQPQHF
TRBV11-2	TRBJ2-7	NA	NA	TGTGCCAGCAGCTTAGATGACGGCTCCTACGAGCAGTACTTC	CASSLDDGSYEQYF
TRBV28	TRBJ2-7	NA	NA	TGTGCCAGCAGTTCCCCTTGGGGCAGGGGTGGTGTCTACGAGCAGTACTTC	CASSSPWGRGGVYEQYF
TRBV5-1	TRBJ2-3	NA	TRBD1	TGCGCCAGCAGCTTGGCCGGGACAGGAGATACGCAGTATTTT	CASSLAGTGDTQYF
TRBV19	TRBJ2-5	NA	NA	TGTGCCAGTAGTATAGCAGGGCGGTTGGAGACCCAGTACTTC	CASSIAGRLETQYF
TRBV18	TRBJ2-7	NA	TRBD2	TGTGCCAGCTCACCTCCCCCGGGACTAGCGGGCTCCTACGAGCAGTACTTC	CASSPPPGLAGSYEQYF
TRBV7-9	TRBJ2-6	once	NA	TGTGCCAGCAGCCCGGGGGACAGCTCACCTGGGGCCAACGTCCTGACTTTC	CASSPGDSSPGANVLTF
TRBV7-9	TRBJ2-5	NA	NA	TGTGCCAGCAGCGCCGGGACTCAAGAGACCCAGTACTTC	CASSAGTQETQYF
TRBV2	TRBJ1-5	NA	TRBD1	TGTGCCAGCACCAAACTCCAGGGGGCCGTTCAGCCCCAGCATTTT	CASTKLQGAVQPQHF
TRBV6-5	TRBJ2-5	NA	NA	TGTGCCAGCAGTGACCAGAGGGCCCAAGAGACCCAGTACTTC	CASSDQRAQETQYF
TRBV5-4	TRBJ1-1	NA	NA	TGTGCCAGCAGCTTGGGCTCGGTTGAAGCTTTCTTT	CASSLGSVEAFF
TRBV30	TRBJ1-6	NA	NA	TGTGCCTGGAGTTTATTGAGCTCCTATAATTCACCCCTCCACTTT	CAWSLLSSYNSPLHF
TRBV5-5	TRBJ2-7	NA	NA	TGTGCCAGCAGCTTGGCCTCGACGGCCTACGAGCAGTACTTC	CASSLASTAYEQYF
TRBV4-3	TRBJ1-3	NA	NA	TGCGCCAGCAGCCAAGATGATGCCTCTGGAAACACCATATATTTT	CASSQDDASGNTIYF
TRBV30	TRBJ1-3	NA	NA	TGTGCCTGGAGTGAGGGAGCGAGCTCTGGAAACACCATATATTTT	CAWSEGASSGNTIYF
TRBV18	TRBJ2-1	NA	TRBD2	TGTGCCAGCTCACCCCTAGCGGGAGTCCAGGATGAGCAGTTCTTC	CASSPLAGVQDEQFF
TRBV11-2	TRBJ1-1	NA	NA	TGTGCCAGCAGCTTAGACCAGGCTCTTGAAGCTTTCTTT	CASSLDQALEAFF
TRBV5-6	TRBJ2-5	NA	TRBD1	TGTGCCAGCGGGAAGGGGACAGGGATCTCAGAGACCCAGTACTTC	CASGKGTGISETQYF
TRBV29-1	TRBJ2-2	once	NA	TGCAGCGCCCAAGGAACCTACGGTCCCGGGGAGCTGTTTTTT	CSAQGTYGPGELFF
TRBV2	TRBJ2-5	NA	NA	TGTGCCAGCAGTGTTCGGCGGGTCCAAGAGACCCAGTACTTC	CASSVRRVQETQYF
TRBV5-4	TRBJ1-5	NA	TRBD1	TGTGCCAGCACCACCGACAGGGGGCCTTACCAGCCCCAGCATTTT	CASTTDRGPYQPQHF
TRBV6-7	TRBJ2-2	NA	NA	TGTGCCTCGTTGGGCCGGACTGACGCGAACACCGGGGAGCTGTTTTTT	CASLGRTDANTGELFF
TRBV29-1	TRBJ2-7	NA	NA	TGCAGCGTTGTAGGGGCCGACAGGGCCGGAGTGCTCCGGGGGTACGAGCAGTACTTC	CSVVGADRAGVLRGYEQYF
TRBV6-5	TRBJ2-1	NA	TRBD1	TGTGCCAGCAGTTCTCCCGAGGACAGGGGGAATGAGCAGTTCTTC	CASSSPEDRGNEQFF
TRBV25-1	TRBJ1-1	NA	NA	TGTGCCAGCAGTGTGACAGCGAACACTGAAGCTTTCTTT	CASSVTANTEAFF
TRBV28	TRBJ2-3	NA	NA	TGTGCCAGCAGCCCGCCCGACAGGTTAACAGATACGCAGTATTTT	CASSPPDRLTDTQYF
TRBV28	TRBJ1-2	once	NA	TGTGCCAGCAGCCGACCCCTCTATGGCTACACCTTC	CASSRPLYGYTF
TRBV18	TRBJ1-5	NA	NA	TGTGCCAGCTCACCCAACGGCCAGGAGCCCCAGCATTTT	CASSPNGQEPQHF